This T cell receptor beta chain is from a study of blood T cell repertoires in COVID-19. Turning to the study itself: Whether acute or convalescent, the COVID-19 samples came from the United States, Italy and Spain.

Residents of around 24 US areas, aged 18 to 89 years, made up the participants. CDR1 is MNHEY and CDR2 is SVGEGT in the germline V gene. Trimming took off 5 bases at V and 6 bases at J, with 10 bases between the two ends. CDR3 length: 12 amino acids. Clones were read by immunoSEQ multiplex PCR, and TCRdb kept only the in-frame ones, dropping some. This table holds 230,000 or so clones, about 87% found once. This clone showed up just a few times. This sequence was found in a woman between 40 and 55 years old with acute COVID-19. The J gene is TRBJ1-1, the V gene TRBV6-2 or TRBV6-3, with D possibly being TRBD1 (5 bases). The sample was PBMCs or T cells enriched from blood (not recorded which). This chain's CDR3 is CASSRGGSEAFF. CDR3 in DNA: TGTGCCAGCAGTCGGGGGGGGTCTGAAGCTTTCTTT.